This T cell receptor (beta chain) was obtained from a study of OX40 agonist ivuxolimab in advanced cancers. Details on this clone: Its cognate antigen is unknown.

Findings and caveats of the study: The authors also found low normalized T-cell clonal expansion in some nonresponders.

The CDR3 spans 14 residues. Germline CDR1 reads LNHDA; CDR2 reads SQIVND (reference sequence). V was shortened by 5 bases and J by 7 bases, with 18 bases between the two germline ends. The method was immunoSEQ multiplex PCR; TCRdb's version includes in-frame clones alone and lacks a portion of them. The sample has around 80,000 clones, around 88% seen once. The chain combines TRBV19 with TRBJ2-7; D may be TRBD2 (6 bases). This clonotype was sampled from an adult with an advanced solid tumor such as melanoma, head and neck, liver or kidney cancer. Sequencing used CD4+ or CD8+ T cells sorted from blood, obtained in a trial of the OX40 agonist ivuxolimab. CDR3 in amino acids: CASSARLDGWEQYF. The CDR3 nucleotides read TGTGCCAGTAGTGCCAGACTAGACGGGTGGGAGCAGTACTTC.